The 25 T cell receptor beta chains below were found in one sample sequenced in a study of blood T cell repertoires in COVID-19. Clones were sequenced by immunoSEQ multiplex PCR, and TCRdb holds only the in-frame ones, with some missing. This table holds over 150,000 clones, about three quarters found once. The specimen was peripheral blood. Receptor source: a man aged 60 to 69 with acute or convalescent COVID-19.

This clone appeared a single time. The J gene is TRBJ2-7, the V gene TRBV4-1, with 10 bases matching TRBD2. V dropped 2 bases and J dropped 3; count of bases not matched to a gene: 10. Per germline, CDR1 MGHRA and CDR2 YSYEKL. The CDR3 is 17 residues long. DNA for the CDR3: TGCGCCAGCAGCCAACAAACCCTAAGCGGGGGGGACTACGAGCAGTACTTC. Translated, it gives CASSQQTLSGGDYEQYF.

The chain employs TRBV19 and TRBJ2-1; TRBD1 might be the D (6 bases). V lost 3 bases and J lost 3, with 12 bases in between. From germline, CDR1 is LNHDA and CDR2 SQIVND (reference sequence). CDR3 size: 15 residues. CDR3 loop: CASSINQGFYNEQFF. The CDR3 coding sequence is TGTGCCAGTAGTATTAATCAGGGGTTCTACAATGAGCAGTTCTTC.

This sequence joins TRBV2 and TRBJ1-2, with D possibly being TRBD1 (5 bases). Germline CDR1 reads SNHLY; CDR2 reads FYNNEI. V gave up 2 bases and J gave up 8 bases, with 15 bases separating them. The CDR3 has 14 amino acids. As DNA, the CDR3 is TGTGCCAGCAGTGAAAACAGGAACGACCCAGGCTACACCTTC. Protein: CASSENRNDPGYTF.

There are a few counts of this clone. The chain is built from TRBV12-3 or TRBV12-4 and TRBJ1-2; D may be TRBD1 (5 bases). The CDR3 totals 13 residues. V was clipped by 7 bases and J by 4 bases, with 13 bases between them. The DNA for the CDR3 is TGTGCCAGCACGGACCAGGGCCGCTATGGCTACACCTTC. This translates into CASTDQGRYGYTF.

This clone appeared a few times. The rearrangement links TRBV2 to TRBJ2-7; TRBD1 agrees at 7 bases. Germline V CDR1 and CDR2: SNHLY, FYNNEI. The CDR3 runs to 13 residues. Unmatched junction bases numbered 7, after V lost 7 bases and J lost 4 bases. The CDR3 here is CASMGQILYEQYF. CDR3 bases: TGTGCCAGCATGGGACAGATTTTGTACGAGCAGTACTTC.

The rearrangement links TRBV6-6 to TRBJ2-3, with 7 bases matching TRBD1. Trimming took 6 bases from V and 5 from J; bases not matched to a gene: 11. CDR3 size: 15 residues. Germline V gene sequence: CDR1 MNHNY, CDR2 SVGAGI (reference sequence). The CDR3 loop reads CASSYTDRAKDTQYF. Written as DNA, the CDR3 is TGTGCCAGCAGCTATACCGACAGGGCAAAAGATACGCAGTATTTT.

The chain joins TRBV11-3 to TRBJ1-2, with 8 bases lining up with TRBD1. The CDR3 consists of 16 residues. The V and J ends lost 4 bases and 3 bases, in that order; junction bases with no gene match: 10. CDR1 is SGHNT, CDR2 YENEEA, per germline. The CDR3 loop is CASSSDRQGRDYGYTF. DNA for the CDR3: TGTGCCAGCAGCTCGGATCGACAGGGGAGGGACTATGGCTACACCTTC.

CDR3 sequence: CATSEDYEQYF. CDR3 DNA sequence: TGTGCCACCTCGGAGGACTACGAGCAGTACTTC. The V and J genes are TRBV2 and TRBJ2-7; tentative D call: TRBD2 (5 bases). The CDR3 is 11 amino acids. CDR1 and CDR2 from the germline V gene are SNHLY and FYNNEI. V lost 10 bases and J lost 3, with 10 bases in between.

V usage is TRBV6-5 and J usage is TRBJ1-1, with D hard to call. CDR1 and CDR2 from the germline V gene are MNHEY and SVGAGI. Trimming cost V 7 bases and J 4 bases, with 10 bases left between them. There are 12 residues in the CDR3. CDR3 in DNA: TGTGCCAGCAAACGGACTGGCACTGAAGCTTTCTTT. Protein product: CASKRTGTEAFF.

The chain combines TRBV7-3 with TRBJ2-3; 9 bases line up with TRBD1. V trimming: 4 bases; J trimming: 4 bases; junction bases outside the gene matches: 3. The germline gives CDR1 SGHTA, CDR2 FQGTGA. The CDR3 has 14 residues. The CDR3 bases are TGTGCCAGCAGCTACGGGACAGGGTCAGATACGCAGTATTTT. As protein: CASSYGTGSDTQYF.

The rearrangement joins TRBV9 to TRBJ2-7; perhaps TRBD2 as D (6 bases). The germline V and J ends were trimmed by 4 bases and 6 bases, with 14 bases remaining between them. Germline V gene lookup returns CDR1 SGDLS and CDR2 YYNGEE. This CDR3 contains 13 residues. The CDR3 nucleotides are TGTGCCAGCAGCACCCGACCGGGACTCGAGCAGTACTTC. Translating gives CASSTRPGLEQYF.

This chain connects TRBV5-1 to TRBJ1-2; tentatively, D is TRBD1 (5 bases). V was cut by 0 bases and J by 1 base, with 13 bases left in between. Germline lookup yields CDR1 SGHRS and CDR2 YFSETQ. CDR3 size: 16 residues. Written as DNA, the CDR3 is TGCGCCAGCAGCTTGGCGGACAAGCCTTATAACTATGGCTACACCTTC. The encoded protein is CASSLADKPYNYGYTF. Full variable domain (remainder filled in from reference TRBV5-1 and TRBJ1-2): KAGVTQTPRYLIKTRGQQVTLSCSPISGHRSVSWYQQTPGQGLQFLFEYFSETQRNKGNFPGRFSGRQFSNSRSEMNVSTLELGDSALYLCASSLADKPYNYGYTFGSGTRLTVV.

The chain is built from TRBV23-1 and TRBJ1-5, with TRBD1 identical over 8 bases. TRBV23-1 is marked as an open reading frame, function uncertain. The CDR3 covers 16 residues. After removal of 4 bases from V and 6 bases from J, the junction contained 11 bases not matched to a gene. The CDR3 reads CASSRKGTGISQPQHF. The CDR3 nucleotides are TGCGCCAGCAGTCGGAAAGGGACAGGCATTAGTCAGCCCCAGCATTTT.

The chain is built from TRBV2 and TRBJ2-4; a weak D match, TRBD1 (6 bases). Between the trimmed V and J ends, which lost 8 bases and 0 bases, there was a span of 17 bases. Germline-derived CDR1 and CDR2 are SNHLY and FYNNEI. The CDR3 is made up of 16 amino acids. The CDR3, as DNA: TGTGCCAGCGGTATCGGGACAAACTTAGCCAAAAACATTCAGTACTTC. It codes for CASGIGTNLAKNIQYF. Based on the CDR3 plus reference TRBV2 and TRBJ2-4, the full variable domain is EPEVTQTPSHQVTQMGQEVILRCVPISNHLYFYWYRQILGQKVEFLVSFYNNEISEKSEIFDDQFSVERPDGSNFTLKIRSTKLEDSAMYFCASGIGTNLAKNIQYFGAGTRLSVL.

The CDR3 spells CASSLAGTGPYGYTF. The CDR3 DNA is TGCGCCAGCAGCTTGGCCGGTACAGGACCCTATGGCTACACCTTC. The chain joins TRBV5-1 to TRBJ1-2, with D possibly TRBD1 on 5 matching bases. Trimming cost V 0 bases and J 4 bases, with 13 bases left between them. This CDR3 region has 15 residues. CDR1 and CDR2 (germline): SGHRS, YFSETQ.

The CDR3 is CASSPQGARMNTEAFF. The DNA of the CDR3 is TGTGCCAGCAGCCCACAGGGGGCGCGAATGAACACTGAAGCTTTCTTT. The J gene is TRBJ1-1, the V gene TRBV5-4, with 9 positions matching TRBD1. This CDR3 has 16 residues. The V and J ends lost 4 bases and 0 bases, in that order; junction bases with no gene match: 7. CDR1 is SGHNT, CDR2 YYREEE, per germline (reference sequence).

CDR3 residues: CASTSTTNTQYF. CDR3 nucleotide sequence: TGTGCCAGCACTTCGACTACGAATACGCAGTATTTT. The chain has TRBV2 and TRBJ2-3; D perhaps matches TRBD2 (5 bases). Germline-derived CDR1 and CDR2 are SNHLY and FYNNEI. CDR3 size: 12 residues. Trimming stripped 7 bases from V and 7 bases from J, with 12 bases between.

The DNA of the CDR3 is TGTGCCAGCAGCGTAGCCGGAGGTCTTGTCTACACCTTC. Encoded protein: CASSVAGGLVYTF. The rearrangement joins TRBV9 to TRBJ1-2; no clear D. The CDR3 is 13 residues long. From germline, CDR1 is SGDLS and CDR2 YYNGEE. V was trimmed by 0 bases and J by 10 bases, leaving 13 bases between them.

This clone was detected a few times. CDR3 coding DNA: TGTGCCAGCAGTCCACTGACTTACTACTTGGATGGCTACACCTTC. Protein product: CASSPLTYYLDGYTF. The rearrangement links TRBV5-8 to TRBJ1-2, with unresolved D. Germline V lookup: CDR1 SGHTS, CDR2 YDEGEE. Trimming shortened V by 5 bases and J by 6 bases, and 20 bases separated the two germline ends. There are 15 residues in the CDR3.

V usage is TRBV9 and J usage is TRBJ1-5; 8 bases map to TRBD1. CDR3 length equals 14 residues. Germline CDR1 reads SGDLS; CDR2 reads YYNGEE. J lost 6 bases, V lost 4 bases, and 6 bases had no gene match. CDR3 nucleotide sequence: TGTGCCAGCAGCCCTACAGGGGGGATTCAGCCCCAGCATTTT. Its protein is CASSPTGGIQPQHF.

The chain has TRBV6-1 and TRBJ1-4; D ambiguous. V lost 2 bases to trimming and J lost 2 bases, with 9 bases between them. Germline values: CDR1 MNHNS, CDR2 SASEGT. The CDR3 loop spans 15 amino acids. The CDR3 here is CASSEISGTNEKLFF. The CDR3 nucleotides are TGTGCCAGCAGTGAAATCTCGGGGACTAATGAAAAACTGTTTTTT.

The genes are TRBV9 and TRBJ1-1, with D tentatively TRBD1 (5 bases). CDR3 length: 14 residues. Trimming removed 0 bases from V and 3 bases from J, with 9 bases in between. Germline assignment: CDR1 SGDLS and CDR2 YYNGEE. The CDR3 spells CASSVGVRDTEAFF. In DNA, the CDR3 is TGTGCCAGCAGCGTAGGCGTCAGGGACACTGAAGCTTTCTTT.

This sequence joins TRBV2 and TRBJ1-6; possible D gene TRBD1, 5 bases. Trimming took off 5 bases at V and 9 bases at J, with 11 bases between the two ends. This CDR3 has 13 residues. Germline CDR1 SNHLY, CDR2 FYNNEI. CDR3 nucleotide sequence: TGTGCCAGCAGTACAGGATCTCTTTCACCCCTCCACTTT. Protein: CASSTGSLSPLHF.

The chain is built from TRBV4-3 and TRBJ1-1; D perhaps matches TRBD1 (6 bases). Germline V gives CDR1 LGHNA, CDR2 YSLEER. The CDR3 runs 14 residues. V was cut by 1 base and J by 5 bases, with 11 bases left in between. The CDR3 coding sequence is TGCGCCAGCAGCCAAGCACTCAGGGGAACTGAAGCTTTCTTT. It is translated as CASSQALRGTEAFF.

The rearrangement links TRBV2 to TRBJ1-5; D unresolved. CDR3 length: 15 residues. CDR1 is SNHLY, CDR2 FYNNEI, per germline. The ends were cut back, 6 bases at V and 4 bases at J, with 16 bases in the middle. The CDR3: CASRYETGLNQPQHF. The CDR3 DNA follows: TGTGCCAGCAGGTACGAAACGGGTCTAAATCAGCCCCAGCATTTT.